This T cell receptor beta chain was captured in a study of blood T cells in healthy people across ages (dated by TCRdb to 2013 to 2016). With respect to the entire study: Template switching captured roughly one uniquely barcoded TCR beta cDNA molecule per two T cells in model experiments. Using deep sequencing normalized with unique cDNA molecular identifiers, the study measured how TCR beta repertoire diversity changes with age. For two donors (one aged 18 to 29 and one aged 80 or older), the study analyzed two additional independent replicas of 1 million unique cDNA reads from the same blood draw. Four age groups were formed from the donors: young (average about 16 years), middle-aged (approximately 39), aged (62) and long-lived (around 80). To avoid experimental bias, donors of different ages were spread randomly across the sequencing lanes.

Details on this clonotype: Its recognized antigen is unknown. Per-base qualities were not stored, and no clone one base away is much larger.

The library was made by 5' RACE. The data were produced on an Illumina HiSeq 2500. A second PCR of roughly 7 to 12 cycles was performed with a sample-barcoded 5' primer and a J-beta primer mix. A unique molecular identifier was introduced onto each TCR beta cDNA molecule by a template-switch 5' adaptor carrying 12 random nucleotides. Each sample yielded at least 2.5 million CDR3-containing paired-end reads. First-strand cDNA was synthesized from all RNA with the Mint cDNA synthesis kit, primed by a TRBC-specific oligonucleotide. Following uracil-DNA glycosylase treatment, all cDNA underwent a first 18-cycle PCR with the universal primers M1SS and BC2_uni_R. Per the authors' processing: Normalization of each sample was performed by random selection of 1 million high-quality reads, each carrying a distinct molecular identifier. Instead of being binned into consensus sequences, reads that shared molecular identifiers were thrown out. MiTCR, with a Q25 quality threshold and the strictest error-elimination algorithm, was used for CDR3 identification, clonotype clustering and error correction. A nonparametric unseen species model with Euler transformation was used to estimate lower-bound total TCR beta diversity. Starting from the raw public reads, TCRdb applied fastp trimming at Q25, assembled clones with MiXCR and retained in-frame beta chains. Every distinct CDR3 protein forms one entry, paired with its most common genes and DNA. The V and J calls here are based on TCRdb, not the publication. In this sample the table shows fewer than 950,000 distinct CDR3 sequences, about 48% of which occur a single time. In total, the top ten clones hold about two fifths of the sample.

V and J are truncated by 5 bases and 0 bases respectively, leaving an intervening sequence of 16 bases. The CDR1 and CDR2 encoded by the germline V gene are SQVTM and ANQGSEA. The CDR3 runs 15 amino acids, cysteine and phenylalanine included. Only the CDR3 portion is preserved as DNA: 45 bases, with reading frame beginning at the first base. General study outcomes and caveats: Estimates of total diversity from one million sequenced T cells were regarded as lower bounds and underestimates. Compared with the aged group, the long-lived group had more naive CD4+ T cells, fewer expanded clones and increased TCR diversity, suggesting age selection. The percentage of naive T cells measured by flow cytometry correlated strongly with observed TCR beta diversity. Because profiling used bulk unsorted PBMCs, naive and antigen-experienced compartments could not be compared conclusively. Observed TCR beta diversity per million T cells fell roughly linearly with age, and a significant reduction was already apparent by age around 40. Donor CMV infection status was unknown, potentially confounding age-related changes in expanded clonotypes.

Systemically healthy Caucasian individuals from Russia, approximately 39 in total and aged roughly 6 to 90 years, were included as donors. Each donor gave approximately 9.4 milliliters of peripheral blood, drawn into EDTA-treated Vacutainer tubes. Ficoll-Paque density-gradient centrifugation was used to isolate PBMCs, with at least 7 million per sample. Total RNA was extracted from PBMCs with Trizol reagent, with at least 5.5 micrograms obtained per sample. For every donor, an aliquot of PBMCs went through flow cytometry to measure the percentages of naive CD45RAhigh/CD27high T cells. Recombination joined TRBV29-1 with TRBJ1-1, with the D gene uncertain. Sequencing was done on a sample of blood. This clonotype originated in an elderly man in good health. The CDR3 in this case is CSVMVQTGMNTEAFF. In nucleotide form, the sequence is TGCAGCGTTATGGTCCAAACGGGGATGAACACTGAAGCTTTCTTT.